The rows below give T cell receptor beta chains drawn from one sample of a study of identical twins. TCRdb re-called the 5' RACE reads with MiXCR, one entry per CDR3 protein. This sample has a few hundred thousand distinct CDR3 sequences, with about 10% found just once. The sequenced sample was memory T cells sorted from blood. These receptors originate from a man in his fifties or sixties in good health. Each CDR3 is given with its conserved first and last residue. The order of the fields is V gene, clone size, J gene, D gene, CDR3 protein, CDR3 DNA. D genes are given only for firm matches. Rows give clone size only sometimes, using once, few, many, or a class for an expanded clone.

TRBV11-2	-	TRBJ2-3	TRBD2	CASSPLGASGPRGDTQYF	TGTGCCAGCAGCCCCCTTGGGGCTAGCGGGCCCCGTGGAGATACGCAGTATTTT
TRBV7-4	-	TRBJ2-2	TRBD2	CASSCSTTSGRQNTGELFF	TGTGCCAGCAGCTGCTCCACGACTAGCGGGAGGCAGAACACCGGGGAGCTGTTTTTT
TRBV4-3	-	TRBJ1-6	-	CASSQDLPGGSSYNSPLHF	TGCGCCAGCAGCCAAGATCTCCCGGGGGGGAGCTCCTATAATTCACCCCTCCACTTT
TRBV7-2	many	TRBJ1-6	-	CASSPGYNSPLHF	TGTGCCAGCTCCCCAGGCTATAATTCACCCCTCCACTTT
TRBV24-1	-	TRBJ2-3	TRBD1	CATSPGQGNTDTQYF	TGTGCCACCTCCCCGGGACAGGGGAACACAGATACGCAGTATTTT
TRBV4-3	many	TRBJ2-1	TRBD1	CASSQDRTGYEQFF	TGCGCCAGCAGCCAAGATCGGACAGGTTATGAGCAGTTCTTC
TRBV20-1	once	TRBJ2-7	TRBD2	CSATPSSGNLYEQYF	TGCAGTGCAACACCATCTAGCGGGAATCTCTACGAGCAGTACTTC
TRBV3-1	many	TRBJ2-5	-	CASSQRGGIRKETQYF	TGTGCCAGCAGCCAAAGGGGCGGGATTCGAAAAGAGACCCAGTACTTC
TRBV15	-	TRBJ2-5	-	CATSRDEGLGLQTQYF	TGTGCCACCAGCAGAGATGAAGGGCTAGGGTTGCAGACCCAGTACTTC
TRBV2	-	TRBJ2-5	-	CASSVIQLQETQYF	TGTGCCAGCAGTGTCATCCAGTTACAAGAGACCCAGTACTTC
TRBV6-5	-	TRBJ2-7	TRBD2	CASSYSAGGPSEQYF	TGTGCCAGCAGTTACTCGGCGGGAGGCCCTTCCGAGCAGTACTTC
TRBV7-2	many	TRBJ2-7	-	CASSLGGLDEQYF	TGTGCCAGCAGCTTAGGAGGGCTCGACGAGCAGTACTTC
TRBV7-2	few	TRBJ1-2	TRBD1	CASSQDRGSNYGYTF	TGTGCCAGCAGCCAGGACAGGGGATCTAACTATGGCTACACCTTC
TRBV7-2	few	TRBJ1-5	TRBD1	CASSADDRVAQPQHF	TGTGCCAGCAGCGCAGATGACAGGGTGGCTCAGCCCCAGCATTTT
TRBV20-1	-	TRBJ2-4	TRBD2	CSARDLGREYIKNIQYF	TGCAGTGCTAGAGATCTAGGGCGGGAGTACATCAAAAACATTCAGTACTTC
TRBV5-6	many	TRBJ2-4	-	CASSLGLAKNIQYF	TGTGCCAGCAGCTTGGGATTAGCCAAAAACATTCAGTACTTC
TRBV3-1	many	TRBJ2-1	TRBD2	CAAGGINEQFF	TGTGCTGCGGGGGGGATCAATGAGCAGTTCTTC
TRBV6-1	-	TRBJ2-3	-	CASSRDITDTQYF	TGTGCCAGCAGCCGGGACATCACAGATACGCAGTATTTT
TRBV4-2	-	TRBJ2-5	TRBD2	CASSQAASGGQETQYF	TGTGCCAGCAGCCAGGCAGCTAGCGGGGGGCAAGAGACCCAGTACTTC
TRBV20-1	-	TRBJ1-5	-	CSASRLSKGNQPQHF	TGCAGTGCTAGTAGGCTGTCAAAGGGCAATCAGCCCCAGCATTTT
TRBV10-2	-	TRBJ1-5	TRBD1	CASSGAGGHDNQPQHF	TGCGCCAGCAGTGGGGCAGGGGGGCATGACAATCAGCCCCAGCATTTT
TRBV20-1	many	TRBJ2-1	TRBD1	CSSSRGTGMGVNEQFF	TGCAGTTCTTCTAGGGGGACAGGAATGGGTGTCAATGAGCAGTTCTTC
TRBV4-2	many	TRBJ1-3	-	CASSQEAGIGNTIYF	TGTGCCAGCAGCCAAGAGGCAGGGATTGGAAACACCATATATTTT
TRBV6-1	-	TRBJ1-5	-	CASSEQSAQKGSPTF	TGTGCCAGCAGTGAACAGTCGGCGCAAAAGGGCAGTCCTACCTTT
TRBV4-2	many	TRBJ2-1	TRBD2	CASSQVSGYNEQFF	TGTGCCAGCAGCCAAGTTAGCGGGTACAATGAGCAGTTCTTC
TRBV12-3/TRBV12-4	many	TRBJ2-3	-	CASSLFTGGINIDTQYF	TGTGCCAGCAGTTTATTCACGGGCGGGATCAACATAGATACGCAGTATTTT
TRBV20-1	many	TRBJ1-1	-	CSVSERGTEAFF	TGCAGTGTGTCGGAAAGGGGCACTGAAGCTTTCTTT
TRBV28	-	TRBJ2-3	-	CASRNGANRYHTQYF	TGTGCCAGCAGAAACGGGGCTAATCGGTATCATACGCAGTATTTT
TRBV18	few	TRBJ2-6	-	CASSPDSVGANVLTF	TGTGCCAGCTCACCAGATTCGGTTGGGGCCAACGTCCTGACTTTC
TRBV5-1	-	TRBJ2-5	-	CASSLTGTNQETQYF	TGCGCCAGCAGCTTAACGGGAACAAACCAAGAGACCCAGTACTTC
TRBV5-1	few	TRBJ2-3	TRBD2	CASSLDGPSGRGTRTDTQYF	TGCGCCAGCAGCTTGGATGGGCCTAGCGGGAGAGGGACTCGCACAGATACGCAGTATTTT
TRBV5-1	many	TRBJ2-2	-	CASSLIPGDGSGELFF	TGCGCCAGCAGCCTTATCCCGGGGGATGGGTCCGGGGAGCTGTTTTTT
TRBV5-5	few	TRBJ2-7	-	CASSLVGERQQYF	TGTGCCAGCAGCTTGGTGGGGGAAAGACAGCAGTACTTC
TRBV18	-	TRBJ2-4	-	CASSPGVRGKNIQCF	TGTGCCAGCTCACCAGGGGTTAGGGGCAAAAACATTCAGTGCTTC
TRBV5-1	many	TRBJ1-4	-	CASRIQGNPNEKLFF	TGCGCCAGCAGAATACAGGGAAATCCTAATGAAAAACTGTTTTTT
TRBV7-2	many	TRBJ2-2	-	CASTSRVGDYTGELFF	TGTGCCAGCACCTCCAGAGTAGGGGATTACACCGGGGAGCTGTTTTTT
TRBV18	many	TRBJ2-1	-	CASSPTDSYNEQFF	TGTGCCAGCTCACCGACAGACTCCTACAATGAGCAGTTCTTC
TRBV12-3/TRBV12-4	once	TRBJ1-1	-	CASNRWGRTEAFF	TGTGCCAGCAACCGCTGGGGGCGGACTGAAGCTTTCTTT
TRBV3-1	-	TRBJ1-5	-	CASSQGRDFQGLLQPQHF	TGTGCCAGCAGCCAAGGAAGGGACTTTCAGGGACTTCTACAGCCCCAGCATTTT
TRBV3-1	few	TRBJ1-1	-	CASSLNREMNTEAFF	TGTGCCAGCAGCCTAAACAGGGAGATGAACACTGAAGCTTTCTTT
TRBV6-2/TRBV6-3	few	TRBJ2-7	-	CASSSLGGLYEQYF	TGTGCCAGCAGTTCCCTAGGGGGGCTTTACGAGCAGTACTTC
TRBV7-8	-	TRBJ2-7	TRBD1	CAVGTGSEQYF	TGTGCCGTCGGGACAGGGTCCGAGCAGTACTTC
TRBV2	-	TRBJ2-7	-	CASSEQSGGYEQYF	TGTGCCAGCAGTGAACAGAGTGGGGGCTACGAGCAGTACTTC
TRBV12-3/TRBV12-4	many	TRBJ2-7	TRBD1	CASSHGTGVTYEQYF	TGTGCCAGCAGTCACGGGACAGGGGTCACCTACGAGCAGTACTTC
TRBV15	many	TRBJ2-5	-	CATSNQKGRGETQYF	TGTGCCACCAGCAACCAAAAAGGGCGAGGGGAGACCCAGTACTTC
TRBV6-5	few	TRBJ1-1	-	CASIYTGGSEAFF	TGTGCCAGCATTTATACGGGAGGCTCGGAAGCTTTCTTT
TRBV12-3/TRBV12-4	few	TRBJ1-2	-	CASSFGRGLGGYTF	TGTGCCAGCAGTTTTGGTCGGGGGCTCGGCGGCTACACCTTC
TRBV24-1	few	TRBJ2-1	-	CATSDLTKGMGEQFF	TGTGCCACCAGTGATTTGACCAAAGGAATGGGTGAGCAGTTCTTC
TRBV7-2	few	TRBJ2-7	-	CASSGMTGPYEQYF	TGTGCCAGCAGCGGGATGACAGGCCCCTACGAGCAGTACTTC
TRBV6-6	-	TRBJ2-3	-	CASSSHTDTQYF	TGTGCCAGCAGTTCCCACACAGATACGCAGTATTTT
TRBV6-2/TRBV6-3	-	TRBJ1-5	TRBD1	CASSFLLRDRENQPQHF	TGTGCCAGCAGTTTCTTACTTCGGGACAGGGAAAATCAGCCCCAGCATTTT